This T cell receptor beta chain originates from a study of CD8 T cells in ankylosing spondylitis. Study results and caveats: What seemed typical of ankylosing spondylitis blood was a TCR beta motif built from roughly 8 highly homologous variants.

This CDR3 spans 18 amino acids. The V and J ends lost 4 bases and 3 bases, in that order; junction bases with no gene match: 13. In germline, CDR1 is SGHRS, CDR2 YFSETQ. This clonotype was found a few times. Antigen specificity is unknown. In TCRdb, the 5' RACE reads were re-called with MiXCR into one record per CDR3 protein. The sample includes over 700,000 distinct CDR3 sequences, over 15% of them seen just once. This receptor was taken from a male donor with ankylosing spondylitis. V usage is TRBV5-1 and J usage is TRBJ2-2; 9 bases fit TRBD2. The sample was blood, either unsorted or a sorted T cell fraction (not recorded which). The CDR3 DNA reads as TGCGCCAGCAGCCGCTTCGAGCGGGAGGTTTTCGACACCGGGGAGCTGTTTTTT. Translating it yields CASSRFEREVFDTGELFF.